Listed here is a single TCR beta chain. The antigen remains unidentified. The time point was: after neoadjuvant nivolumab, at surgical resection. Patients were newly diagnosed with stage II-IVA oral cavity squamous cell carcinoma without prior systemic or radiation treatment. This sample was taken from a study of neoadjuvant anti-PD-1 for oral cavity cancer. The wider study: Before surgery, most patients got three to four biweekly 3 mg/kg nivolumab doses. Around day 43, patients without progression received a fourth nivolumab dose before surgery.

Study-wide findings and caveats: Non-responders to neoadjuvant nivolumab had significantly more clonal PBMC T cells than responders.

Sequencing used immunoSEQ multiplex PCR; TCRdb keeps in-frame clones, though not all of them. The sample records around 68,000 clones, approximately 87% being singletons. This clonotype was sampled from a person aged 35-79 years with oral cavity squamous cell carcinoma. The material was PBMCs, obtained after nivolumab (anti-PD-1) treatment.

The CDR3 DNA sequence: TGTGCCAGCTCCTTGGGGGGATTGTACAATGAGCAGTTCTTC. It yields the protein CASSLGGLYNEQFF. V gene TRBV19 combines with J gene TRBJ2-1; possible D gene TRBD2, 6 bases. Trimming stripped 9 bases from V and 4 bases from J, with 16 bases between. CDR1 is LNHDA and CDR2 is SQIVND in the germline V gene (reference sequence). The CDR3 extends over 14 amino acids.